This TCR beta chain was identified in a study of blood T cell repertoires in COVID-19. Study-wide context: Some COVID-19 samples were acute and others convalescent; all came from the United States, Italy and Spain. PBMCs, B-cell-depleted T cells, or T cells were the source of the cDNA or gDNA that made up the material.

Trimming pared 0 bases from V and 7 bases from J, leaving 8 bases between. Per the germline V gene, CDR1 is SGHRS and CDR2 is YFSETQ. This CDR3 has 12 residues. Original analysis: Amplified reference gene primers provided the basis for estimating nucleated cell counts. Using immunoSEQ multiplex PCR, the repertoire was profiled, and TCRdb retains in-frame clones only, with some absent. D and trimming come from the DNA, and the V and J calls and clone size come from that table. This table has approximately 320,000 clones, roughly 85% appearing once. Sequencing was done on a sample of peripheral blood. V is TRBV5-1 and J is TRBJ2-7; no definite D call. The receptor was isolated from a human donor in a cohort sampled during active COVID-19. The CDR3 nucleotides read TGCGCCAGCAGCTTGGCTGGTCAGGAGCAGTACTTC. This gives the protein CASSLAGQEQYF.